The 31 T cell receptor beta chains in this list originate from one sample, sequenced in a study of T cells in Graves' hyperthyroidism and ophthalmopathy. The TCR beta CDR3 regions underwent amplification using RNA transcripts as the source. The study used the HTBI primer set for a first-round RT-PCR of the TCR CDR3. TCRdb reprocessed the multiplex PCR reads via MiXCR and lists one record per CDR3 protein. The sample contains roughly 700,000 distinct CDR3 sequences, around a third of which appear only once. Sequences were obtained from blood. The receptors shown here come from a woman in her forties with Graves' hyperthyroidism.

This clonotype occurred a few times. The CDR3 protein is CASSMGRRNEKLFF. The CDR3, as DNA: TGTGCCAGTAGTATGGGACGGCGTAATGAAAAACTGTTTTTT. The chain combines TRBV19 with TRBJ1-4; maybe TRBD1 (5 bases). This CDR3 comprises 14 residues. Germline CDR1 is LNHDA and CDR2 is SQIVND (reference sequence). V shed 3 bases and J shed 4 bases, with 9 bases lying between them.

This rearrangement joins TRBV10-3 to TRBJ2-1; D perhaps matches TRBD1 (5 bases). V lost 6 bases, J lost 7 bases, and 16 bases lay in between. CDR1 is ENHRY, CDR2 SYGVKD, per germline. The CDR3 loop spans 14 amino acids. CDR3 sequence: CAIRTSGNRNEQFF. CDR3 sequence (DNA): TGTGCCATCAGAACCTCAGGGAACCGAAATGAGCAGTTCTTC.

This clonotype was observed a few times. The CDR3 sequence is CASKTSGDATGANVLTF. CDR3 nucleotide sequence: TGTGCCAGCAAAACTAGCGGGGATGCTACTGGGGCCAACGTCCTGACTTTC. The J gene is TRBJ2-6, the V gene TRBV6-5; 10 nucleotides line up with TRBD2. CDR1 is MNHEY, CDR2 SVGAGI, per germline. J was trimmed by 2 bases and V by 7 bases; bases with no gene match: 8. The CDR3 totals 17 residues.

The chain links TRBV6-5 to TRBJ1-1, with D unclear. Trimming removed 4 bases from V and 11 bases from J, with 14 bases in between. This CDR3 spans 12 amino acids. CDR1 is MNHEY, CDR2 SVGAGI, per germline. CDR3 nucleotide sequence: TGTGCCAGCAGTTTCGGCGGAATAGGGGCTTTCTTT. It encodes CASSFGGIGAFF.

This chain joins TRBV6-1 and TRBJ2-6; D possibly corresponds to TRBD2 (8 bases). Trimming stripped 5 bases from V and 9 bases from J, with 17 bases between. CDR3 length equals 15 residues. CDR1 is MNHNS and CDR2 is SASEGT in the germline V gene. CDR3 nucleotides: TGTGCCAGCAGTCGAACAGGGGCGGGAGGCAACGTCCTGACTTTC. It encodes CASSRTGAGGNVLTF.

The gene calls are TRBV10-3 and TRBJ2-6; 8 bases fit TRBD2. Looked up from germline, CDR1 is ENHRY and CDR2 is SYGVKD. The CDR3 has 14 residues. The CDR3 nucleotides read TGTGCGCGGGGGGCGAGCTCTGGGGCCAACGTCCTGACTTTC. The encoded protein is CARGASSGANVLTF.

This clonotype was picked up many times. The chain has TRBV15 and TRBJ1-5; a possible D gene is TRBD1 (5 bases). The germline gives CDR1 LNHNV, CDR2 YYDKDF (reference sequence). Trimming removed 3 bases from V and 10 bases from J, with 22 bases in between. The CDR3 has 16 residues. CDR3 nucleotide sequence: TGTGCCACCAGCAGGGGGGGAGGCCCCTTGGGTAGTCCCCAGCATTTT. Translating it yields CATSRGGGPLGSPQHF.

This clonotype was counted between two and nine times. V is TRBV6-4 and J is TRBJ2-2; no definite D call. CDR1 MRHNA and CDR2 SNTAGT come from the germline V gene. V was cut by 7 bases and J by 9 bases, with 6 bases left in between. The CDR3 length is 10 residues. The CDR3 nucleotides are TGTGCCAGCAATATAAGGGAGCTGTTTTTT. It is translated as CASNIRELFF.

Only one count was recorded for this clonotype. Mismatch with germline at one junction end may stem from a read error. The genes are TRBV5-1 and TRBJ1-1; D might be TRBD1 (5 bases). Germline CDR1 is SGHRS and CDR2 is YFSETQ. The CDR3 sequence is 15 residues long. In DNA form, the CDR3 reads TGTGCCAGCAGCTTGGGGGGACTGGGGAACGCTGAAGCTCTCTTT. Its protein is CASSLGGLGNAEALF.

The chain is built from TRBV6-5 and TRBJ1-1, with D possibly matching TRBD1 (6 bases). This CDR3 spans 17 amino acids. Germline V gives CDR1 MNHEY, CDR2 SVGAGI. V dropped 0 bases and J dropped 1 base, with 15 bases sitting between them. CDR3 DNA: TGTGCCAGCAGTTACTCTGTGGGGGCAGGGGCGAACACTGAAGCTTTCTTT. It codes for CASSYSVGAGANTEAFF.

This clonotype was seen a handful of times. A much larger clone differs from this one at a single base, so this may be a read error. Since the CDR3 does not end with the conserved phenylalanine or tryptophan, this likely comes from a read error. CDR3 sequence: CASSHDQETQYL. Written as DNA, the CDR3 is TGTGCCAGCAGTCACGATCAAGAGACCCAGTACCTC. J is TRBJ2-5 and V is TRBV7-9; D ambiguous. CDR1 is SEHNR, CDR2 FQNEAQ, per germline (reference sequence). The V end lost 6 bases, the J end lost 2 bases, and 7 bases lay between the germline ends. The CDR3 has 12 residues.

This clonotype was seen at least ten times. The chain uses TRBV20-1 and TRBJ2-6; no definite D call. This CDR3 has 13 amino acids. The germline V gene encodes CDR1 DFQATT and CDR2 SNEGSKA (reference sequence). Trimming cost V 4 bases and J 2 bases, with 6 bases left between them. The CDR3 loop reads CSATTTGANVLTF. The CDR3 region has the DNA TGCAGTGCTACTACTACTGGGGCCAACGTCCTGACTTTC.

This clonotype has at least ten counts. The chain combines TRBV7-9 with TRBJ1-4; possibly TRBD1 for D (6 bases). The CDR3 runs to 13 residues. Trimming stripped 4 bases from V and 8 bases from J, with 11 bases between. Germline loops: CDR1 SEHNR, CDR2 FQNEAQ (reference sequence). The DNA for the CDR3 is TGTGCCAGCAGCTGGGGGGCTGAGGAAAAACTGTTTTTT. Translation gives CASSWGAEEKLFF. Using reference TRBV7-9 and TRBJ1-4 for the parts outside the CDR3, the full variable domain is DTGVSQNPRHKITKRGQNVTFRCDPISEHNRLYWYRQTLGQGPEFLTYFQNEAQLEKSRLLSDRFSAERPKGSFSTLEIQRTEQGDSAMYLCASSWGAEEKLFFGSGTQLSVL.

V usage is TRBV2 and J usage is TRBJ2-3; TRBD1 might be the D (6 bases). CDR1 SNHLY and CDR2 FYNNEI come from the germline V gene. This CDR3 has 12 residues. V lost 7 bases and J 9 bases, leaving 14 bases between the germline ends. CDR3 sequence reads: CASKPSGETQYF. The CDR3 DNA is TGTGCCAGCAAACCCTCAGGGGAAACGCAGTATTTT.

This clonotype was detected only a few times. V and J are TRBV6-1 and TRBJ1-5, with D unclear. Germline lookup yields CDR1 MNHNS and CDR2 SASEGT. Trimming removed 7 bases at V and 6 bases at J, with 16 bases between. This CDR3 has 14 amino acids. This CDR3 is CASKDQVSGQPQHF. CDR3 nucleotides: TGTGCCAGCAAAGACCAAGTTTCGGGTCAGCCCCAGCATTTT.

This clonotype came up many times. This chain links TRBV20-1 with TRBJ1-1; TRBD1 matches at 8 bases. Per the germline V gene, CDR1 is DFQATT and CDR2 is SNEGSKA (reference sequence). V dropped 6 bases and J dropped 0; count of bases not matched to a gene: 9. The CDR3 sequence is 15 residues long. The CDR3 DNA reads as TGCAGTGCGCCCAGGACAGGGAGCATGAACACTGAAGCTTTCTTT. Amino acids: CSAPRTGSMNTEAFF.

V gene TRBV5-6 combines with J gene TRBJ1-2; D uncertain. Germline CDR1 reads SGHDT; CDR2 reads YYEEEE. The ends were cut back, 7 bases at V and 0 bases at J, with 10 bases in the middle. The CDR3 runs to 13 residues. The CDR3 region is CASGDIANYGYTF. CDR3 DNA: TGTGCCAGCGGTGACATAGCTAACTATGGCTACACCTTC.

This clonotype showed up many times. J is TRBJ2-7 and V is TRBV7-2; 11 bases fit TRBD2. After removal of 5 bases from V and 4 bases from J, the junction contained 13 bases not matched to a gene. CDR1 SGHTA and CDR2 FQGNSA come from the germline V gene. CDR3 length equals 17 residues. The CDR3 is CASSGATSGLAVYEQYF. CDR3 nucleotides: TGTGCCAGCAGCGGGGCAACCTCGGGACTAGCGGTGTACGAGCAGTACTTC.

This clonotype showed up many times. The chain joins TRBV7-9 to TRBJ1-5, with D unclear. The CDR3 extends over 15 amino acids. CDR1 is SEHNR, CDR2 FQNEAQ, per germline (reference sequence). The V gene lost 4 bases and the J gene lost 6 bases, with 16 bases spanning the gap. CDR3 in amino acids: CASSSSIYGSQPQHF. CDR3 bases: TGTGCCAGCAGCTCTAGTATCTATGGGAGTCAGCCCCAGCATTTT.

J is TRBJ2-5 and V is TRBV15, with D perhaps given as TRBD1 or TRBD2 (6 bases each). This CDR3 has 17 amino acids. Trimming left V 3 bases short and J 2 bases short, with 19 bases between. Germline CDR1 reads LNHNV; CDR2 reads YYDKDF (reference sequence). This chain's CDR3 is CATSSALGGEEQETQYF. The CDR3 DNA sequence: TGTGCCACCAGCAGCGCCCTCGGGGGCGAAGAACAAGAGACCCAGTACTTC. The entire variable domain, with the rest obtained from reference TRBV15 and TRBJ2-5, is as follows: DAMVIQNPRYQVTQFGKPVTLSCSQTLNHNVMYWYQQKSSQAPKLLFHYYDKDFNNEADTPDNFQSRRPNTSFCFLDIRSPGLGDTAMYLCATSSALGGEEQETQYFGPGTRLLVL.

This clonotype showed up many times. V usage is TRBV29-1 and J usage is TRBJ2-7; no clear D gene. This CDR3 comprises 11 residues. V lost 5 bases and J lost 3, with 8 bases in between. Germline V gives CDR1 SQVTM, CDR2 ANQGSEA. The CDR3 region has the DNA TGCAGCGTTCTTATGAACTACGAGCAGTACTTC. Its translation: CSVLMNYEQYF.

In its sample, this clonotype was seen many times. The chain links TRBV13 to TRBJ1-1, with D perhaps TRBD1 (5 bases). Trimming took 6 bases from V and 0 from J, leaving 14 bases between them. Per the germline V gene, CDR1 is PRHDT and CDR2 is FYEKMQ (reference sequence). CDR3 length: 15 amino acids. CDR3 bases: TGTGCCAGCAGGATGGTAGGGGTTTTGAACACTGAAGCTTTCTTT. This translates into CASRMVGVLNTEAFF.

A note on this clonotype: The CDR3 does not close with the conserved phenylalanine or tryptophan, likely indicating a read error. The rearrangement joins TRBV20-1 to TRBJ1-1; D is perhaps TRBD1 (5 bases). From germline, CDR1 is DFQATT and CDR2 SNEGSKA (reference sequence). The CDR3 length is 17 residues. CDR3: CRVFGTGHKPSNTEAFS. CDR3 nucleotides: TGCAGAGTTTTTGGAACAGGCCACAAGCCGTCTAACACTGAAGCTTTCTCT.

This clonotype was observed a handful of times. The chain links TRBV4-3 to TRBJ2-7, with 12 bases identical to TRBD1. V was clipped by 2 bases and J by 4 bases; unmatched bases: 3. This CDR3 has 15 residues. Per germline, CDR1 LGHNA and CDR2 YSLEER. The CDR3 DNA reads TGCGCCAGCAGCCAATCGGGACAGGGGGCTTACGAGCAGTACTTC. This gives the protein CASSQSGQGAYEQYF.

This chain uses TRBV24-1 with TRBJ1-2; TRBD1 is a possible D gene (6 bases). Per the germline V gene, CDR1 is KGHDR and CDR2 is SFDVKD. The CDR3 extends over 15 amino acids. The germline V and J ends were trimmed by 3 bases and 6 bases, with 16 bases remaining between them. The CDR3 nucleotides read TGTGCCACCAGTGATCCCGTACAGGGAGGGCATGGCTACACCTTC. As protein: CATSDPVQGGHGYTF.

This chain connects TRBV12-5 to TRBJ1-1; D not resolved. The CDR3 covers 17 residues. CDR1 and CDR2 from the germline V gene are LGHNT and FRNRAP. The V gene lost 0 bases and the J gene lost 4 bases, with 18 bases spanning the gap. The CDR3 DNA reads as TGTGCTAGTGGTTTGGTAACCGGTGGCAGATTTCGCACTGAAGCTTTCTTT. It is translated as CASGLVTGGRFRTEAFF.

The sample holds a few counts of this clonotype. J is TRBJ1-1 and V is TRBV20-1; tentatively, D is TRBD1 (6 bases). The V end lost 0 bases, the J end lost 4 bases, and 15 bases lay between the germline ends. Germline values: CDR1 DFQATT, CDR2 SNEGSKA (reference sequence). The CDR3 is 15 residues long. The CDR3 reads CSARDAQGGGTEAFF. The DNA for the CDR3 is TGCAGTGCTAGAGATGCCCAGGGAGGGGGCACTGAAGCTTTCTTT.

J is TRBJ1-1 and V is TRBV7-2, with unresolved D. V lost 6 bases and J 1 base, leaving 15 bases between the germline ends. CDR3 length: 15 amino acids. The V gene's germline CDR1 is SGHTA and CDR2 FQGNSA. CDR3 in amino acids: CASSISRIPNTEAFF. The CDR3 DNA reads as TGTGCCAGCAGTATTTCCAGGATTCCGAACACTGAAGCTTTCTTT.

The V call is TRBV7-8, the J call TRBJ1-6; possible D gene TRBD1, 5 bases. The CDR3 sequence is 13 residues long. Germline V lookup: CDR1 SGHVS, CDR2 FQNEAQ. V shed 5 bases and J shed 13 bases, with 15 bases lying between them. The CDR3 DNA reads as TGTGCCAGCAGCGGGGGGTCCTTAAATCCCCTCCACTTT. It yields the protein CASSGGSLNPLHF.

The V and J genes are TRBV6-7 and TRBJ1-2, with 9 bases that match TRBD1. TRBV6-7 qualifies as an ORF whose function is uncertain. The CDR3 has 14 amino acids. Trimming cost V 10 bases and J 8 bases; bases outside gene matches: 14. CDR3 loop: CAIEPRDRVYGYTF. DNA of the CDR3: TGTGCCATCGAGCCCCGGGACAGGGTTTACGGCTACACCTTC.

The chain employs TRBV7-2 and TRBJ2-7; perhaps TRBD1 as D (5 bases). Trimming took off 11 bases at V and 3 bases at J, with 17 bases between the two ends. This CDR3 spans 13 amino acids. Germline V gene data show CDR1 as SGHTA and CDR2 as FQGNSA. The CDR3 loop is CAWSLDSLYEQYF. In nucleotides, the CDR3 is TGTGCCTGGAGTCTTGACAGTCTCTACGAGCAGTACTTC.